This TCR beta chain stems from a study of cytomegalovirus exposure and HLA in healthy donors (dated by TCRdb to the late 2010s). Some background on the complete study: An earlier analysis of 550 to 700 of the donors reported more than 250 Gb of sequence data and around 110 million unique TCR beta sequences from 150 million to 200 million T cells. To study patterns of TCR occurrence, a later analysis re-analyzed previously published TCR beta repertoires from 666 donors and added high-resolution HLA genotyping. The genetic ancestry cluster associated with self-reported Caucasian donors included 81% of the roughly 400 genotyped donors. In a later genetic analysis, genome-wide SNP genotypes for 398 of the 666 donors were used, and that subset was treated as a discovery cohort. The study aimed to test whether cataloging public T cell receptors could reveal signatures of past pathogen exposure. Rather than using new phenotypic data, the later analysis identified candidate immune exposures from TCR beta sequences and from how often those sequences occurred across donors. Alongside the repertoire data, information on donor age, sex, ethnicity and CMV serostatus was compiled. Approximately 300 gigabases of sequencing data and roughly 80 million unique TCR sequences made up an early release that covered 500 to 700 HLA-typed donors. An earlier analysis of about 620 of the donors applied high-throughput TCR beta sequencing to assess whether each TCR beta V gene segment acted as functional or pseudogenic. The T cell repertoires of around 670 subjects were profiled by immunosequencing and related to cytomegalovirus serostatus. Among roughly 370 genotyped donors of the cohort, an average of roughly 240,000 unique TCR beta nucleotide sequences were sequenced per donor, about a sixth of them non-productive. Besides the first cohort of roughly 700 subjects, a separate validation cohort made up of 120 or so different subjects was used. Both class I and class II loci were covered by HLA typing, at four-digit resolution. Four to six DR-DQ haplotypes were handled as single units for association and clustering because linkage in the cohort was strong. Typing coverage varied by locus: roughly 620-630 donors for A, B, C, DRB1 and DQB1; approximately 500 for DQA1; over 600 for DPA1; approximately 470 for DPB1. To predict cytomegalovirus infection status, the study combined high-throughput TCR immunosequencing, statistical association of individual TCRs with disease status, and machine learning. All discovery cohort repertoires had been generated on a single sequencing platform.

Points the paper makes about the study in general: A later analysis reported that several top co-occurrence clusters appeared linked to parvovirus B19, influenza, CMV and Epstein-Barr virus. At a false discovery rate of 0.05, a later analysis linked 15,000 to 20,000 TCR beta sequences to specific HLA alleles. A further reported finding was that TCR beta sequences accurately predicted the HLA-A and HLA-B alleles for most subjects in the first cohort. According to a later analysis, TCR association rates differed among HLA loci, with DRB1 alleles showing the most associated TCRs and HLA-C alleles showing the fewest. According to the authors, the approach could potentially be generalized to other disease states and immunological phenotypes. Assigning TCR associations to individual alleles was difficult when HLA alleles, especially DR and DQ, strongly co-occurred. Most CMV-associated TCR beta chains appeared to be HLA-restricted in a later analysis, and the HLA associations seemed to be driven largely by CMV exposure. HLA typing was unavailable for some donors at each locus, so association tests used only the typed subset. Cytomegalovirus status was reported to be diagnosed by the classifier with high specificity and sensitivity in both the original and validation cohorts. In a later analysis, HLA-associated TCR beta chains showed more clonal expansion and lower generation probabilities than non-associated chains that were equally common. Roughly uniform sequencing depth across donors was assumed in presence/absence analyses, although this assumption may not hold. This cohort had only TCR beta chains sequenced, and the lack of alpha or paired-chain data limited which features could be detected. The 87-base-pair reads could not distinguish some IMGT-functional V segments, including TRBV6-2 and TRBV6-3, so those segments were excluded. A total of 164 TCR beta chains were listed by the study as associated with cytomegalovirus. Correlated functional status among segregating V segments might be attributable to linkage disequilibrium, but an unknown experimental factor could not be ruled out. Because counts were too low, approximately 15 rarely observed V segments, including chromosome 9 orphons, were excluded from the earlier analysis of several hundred of the donors. Most TCR sequences were seen in very few donors, while some public TCRs were found in many individuals. A few of the identified cytomegalovirus-associated TCR beta chains were confirmed in vitro to be specific for cytomegalovirus antigens. An earlier analysis of around 600 of the donors showed that most TCR beta V segments appeared in productive rearrangements either about 90% or about 30% of the time, which broadly matched IMGT annotations. A later genetic analysis reported fewer N-insertions in productive TCRs among donors in an Asian-associated ancestry cluster than the approximately 670-donor mean. A cluster of highly shared sequence variants was judged likely to be a technical artifact of the sequencing pipeline. Immune exposure information for the cohort was limited to CMV serostatus. An association between a missense DCLRE1C variant and V-gene and J-gene trimming of TCR beta chains was found in a later genetic analysis and replicated in an independent cohort.

The cohort consisted of 670 or so healthy bone marrow donors. Cohort members were all nominally healthy when sampled, although unrecorded immune exposures were likely present. The donor tested CMV seronegative and was one of the 352 seronegative cohort members. Every donor gave a peripheral blood sample, and the peripheral blood mononuclear cells from that sample were used for TCR beta sequencing. Genomic DNA extraction from the blood cell samples was performed with the Qiagen DNeasy Blood Extraction Kit. This clone is identified as medium-sized (0.01 to 0.1%). No cognate antigen has been identified for it. No per-base quality is available; no much larger clone lies one base away. Preparation of the library involved the immunoSEQ multiplex PCR assay. A mixture of 60 forward primers for TCR Vbeta segments and 13 reverse primers for TCR Jbeta segments was used in the multiplex PCR. Amplification of the CDR3 region of rearranged TCR beta genes was performed with a multiplex PCR assay on genomic DNA. Amplified TCR beta libraries were sequenced as 87-base-pair reads on the Illumina HiSeq System. The paper's processing steps were these. A later analysis counted some 74 million unique TCR beta chains across the 666 repertoires, and roughly 11 million of these chains were shared by at least two donors. Raw reads were error-corrected and collapsed into unique sequences with a nearest-neighbor algorithm that merged closely related sequences to remove PCR and sequencing errors. V, D and J gene segments were assigned by aligning CDR3 sequences to IMGT reference sequences. Each retained sequence needed at least a six-nucleotide match to both a V gene segment and a J gene segment. Rearrangements were classified as productive when the CDR3 lacked stop codons and remained in frame with V and J, and all other rearrangements were classified as non-productive. CDR3 was defined according to IMGT convention as the region running from the second conserved V-encoded cysteine to the conserved J-encoded phenylalanine. The earlier analysis of about 590 of the donors excluded sequences that lacked an unambiguous match to a single V gene segment. An earlier analysis of several hundred of the donors called V segments functional above 56.7% productive rearrangements and segregating when the between-donor standard deviation exceeded 5%. A statistical classification framework was built to diagnose cytomegalovirus status from the catalog of TCR beta chain sequences. In a later analysis, V and J genes were assigned by comparing TCR nucleotide sequences against IMGT/GENE-DB human TR gene sequences. The TCRdist pipeline was used in a later analysis to assign CDR3 sequences and most-parsimonious VDJ recombination scenarios. In a later analysis, each TCR beta chain was defined by its CDR3 amino acid sequence together with its V-gene family, and reads lacking a unique V-gene family were excluded. In a later analysis, 500 to 700 highly shared, low-generation-probability nucleotide sequences were removed to address suspected cross-contamination and a sequencing artifact. A later analysis calculated a clonal expansion index for each public chain from normalized within-repertoire ranks of inferred template counts. In a later analysis, generation probabilities were computed using a VDJ recombination model fitted to out-of-frame rearrangements, and the results were checked against IGoR. A later analysis scored TCR-TCR, TCR-HLA and TCR-CMV co-occurrence with hypergeometric tests, applying a repertoire-size bias correction to TCR pairs. To estimate false discovery rates, a later analysis permuted the HLA or CMV assignments 20 times. A later analysis grouped co-occurring TCRs with DBSCAN, adding TCRdist sequence similarity when clustering within HLA-allele-positive subsets. Co-occurrence clustering excluded repertoires with fewer than 30,000 or more than 120,000 public chains, plus five with anomalous nucleotide sharing. Entries here come from immuneACCESS through TCRdb and include only in-frame sequences with V and J called. Some clones fail to appear in such tables; in the studies checked, an unresolved V gene covers under half of the shortfall, and the cause of the remainder is unknown. V and J calls plus clone size are reproduced from that table; the DNA served to infer D and trimming. The sample records more than 25,000 clones, approximately 70% of which are singletons. Of the sample, 4.4% is held by the ten largest clones.

CDR1 and CDR2 (MRHNA, SNTAGT) derive from the germline V gene. V is clipped by 0 bases and J by 0 bases, and the sequence between their germline boundaries is 6 bases long. The CDR3 spans 16 residues, from the cysteine through the phenylalanine. Just the 48-base CDR3 DNA is kept, in frame starting at base 1. Sequenced input: PBMCs. This sequence originates from a woman aged 45-60 years in good health and CMV-seronegative. The chain couples TRBV6-4 to TRBJ2-6; D gene: possibly TRBD2, on 6 matching bases. CDR3 loop: CASSDSGGSGANVLTF. The DNA is TGTGCCAGCAGTGACTCGGGAGGCTCTGGGGCCAACGTCCTGACTTTC.